This T cell receptor (beta chain) derives from a study of blood T cell repertoires in COVID-19. The wider study: Researchers got acute and convalescent COVID-19 samples from the United States, Italy and Spain. PBMCs, B-cell-depleted T cells, or T cells were the source of the cDNA or gDNA that made up the material.

Authors' data handling: How many nucleated cells were present was estimated from reference gene primer amplification. Assay used: immunoSEQ multiplex PCR; TCRdb lists only in-frame clones, some missing. V, J and clone size are those of that table, while D and trimming were read from the DNA. The sample holds 150,000 to 200,000 clones, roughly 79% seen once. A few counts support this clone. Other DNA sequences in the sample encode the same CDR3. The TCR comes from a woman older than 75 with acute or convalescent COVID-19. The sample consisted of peripheral blood.

The CDR3 DNA follows: TGTGCCAGCAGCTTGGGGCGAGGCGAGCAGTACTTC. This gives the protein CASSLGRGEQYF. This rearrangement joins TRBV11-2 to TRBJ2-7; a possible D gene is TRBD1 (5 bases). The CDR3 loop spans 12 amino acids. CDR1 is SGHAT, CDR2 FQNNGV, per germline. Trimming pared 3 bases from V and 6 bases from J, leaving 9 bases between.